The 19 T cell receptor beta chains listed next were all sequenced from one sample in a study of shared T cell receptors in the human thymus. Sequencing used immunoSEQ multiplex PCR; TCRdb keeps in-frame clones, though not all of them. The sample lists under 450,000 clones, just under 95% seen once, with approximately 0.018% in the top ten. Source material: thymocytes. The receptors stem from a human donor.

The rearrangement uses TRBV7-9 and TRBJ1-2, with 7 bases fitting TRBD1. With V trimmed by 5 bases and J by 6 bases, 12 bases remained unmatched. The V gene's germline CDR1 is SEHNR and CDR2 FQNEAQ (reference sequence). The CDR3 extends over 15 amino acids. CDR3 sequence: CASSGHPRDRDGYTF. The CDR3 DNA is TGTGCCAGCAGCGGGCACCCCCGGGACAGAGATGGCTACACCTTC.

This chain uses TRBV5-8 with TRBJ2-1, with D possibly TRBD2 on 6 matching bases. V was trimmed by 4 bases and J by 7 bases, leaving 21 bases between them. Germline loops: CDR1 SGHTS, CDR2 YDEGEE. The CDR3 spans 16 residues. The CDR3 is CASSRDTSSTQNEQFF. DNA of the CDR3: TGTGCCAGCAGCCGTGATACTAGCAGTACCCAAAATGAGCAGTTCTTC.

This clone has more than one count but fewer than ten. The chain has TRBV27 and TRBJ1-5; 7 positions match TRBD1. Germline V gene sequence: CDR1 MNHEY, CDR2 SMNVEV (reference sequence). The CDR3 totals 15 residues. V shed 5 bases and J 1 base; nucleotides not matched to a gene: 5. CDR3 sequence reads: CASSRDRASNQPQHF. The CDR3 DNA follows: TGTGCCAGCAGTAGAGACAGGGCAAGCAATCAGCCCCAGCATTTT.

The gene calls are TRBV28 and TRBJ1-3; 7 positions agree with TRBD1. Germline CDR1 reads MDHEN; CDR2 reads SYDVKM. Unmatched junction bases numbered 14, after V lost 6 bases and J lost 0 bases. The CDR3 extends over 18 amino acids. CDR3: CASSHDRVVIISGNTIYF. Written as DNA, the CDR3 is TGTGCCAGCAGCCACGACAGGGTGGTTATCATCTCTGGAAACACCATATATTTT. Together with reference TRBV28 and TRBJ1-3, the CDR3 gives the full variable domain: DVKVTQSSRYLVKRTGEKVFLECVQDMDHENMFWYRQDPGLGLRLIYFSYDVKMKEKGDIPEGYSVSREKKERFSLILESASTNQTSMYLCASSHDRVVIISGNTIYFGEGSWLTVV.

V usage is TRBV11-1 and J usage is TRBJ2-7; 10 positions match TRBD1. The germline V gene has CDR1 SGHAT and CDR2 FQDESV (reference sequence). This CDR3 is 15 amino acids long. The J segment lost 0 bases and the V segment lost 5 bases, leaving 4 bases of the junction unmatched. CDR3: CASSAGTGASYEQYF. Written as DNA, the CDR3 is TGTGCCAGCAGCGCCGGGACAGGGGCCTCCTACGAGCAGTACTTC.

This rearrangement joins TRBV2 to TRBJ1-3; TRBD1 aligns across 7 bases. Per the germline V gene, CDR1 is SNHLY and CDR2 is FYNNEI. After removal of 6 bases from V and 4 bases from J, the junction contained 12 bases not matched to a gene. This CDR3 comprises 16 residues. This CDR3 is CASRFGTVKGGNTIYF. CDR3 bases: TGTGCCAGCAGATTTGGGACAGTTAAGGGGGGAAACACCATATATTTT.

The chain uses TRBV2 and TRBJ2-7; D remains ambiguous. Per germline, CDR1 SNHLY and CDR2 FYNNEI. The length of the CDR3 is 14 residues. V was trimmed by 7 bases and J by 2 bases, leaving 15 bases between them. The CDR3 is CASNGSLKTYEQYF. The CDR3 DNA sequence: TGTGCCAGCAATGGCTCACTTAAAACCTACGAGCAGTACTTC.

The chain couples TRBV30 to TRBJ1-5, with D possibly being TRBD1 (5 bases). This CDR3 is 14 amino acids long. Germline CDR1 reads GTSNPN; CDR2 reads SVGIG (reference sequence). V lost 3 bases, J lost 5 bases, and 14 bases lay in between. The CDR3 DNA reads as TGTGCCTGGAGCCAAGGGCGCAGGGATCAGCCCCAGCATTTT. Amino acid sequence: CAWSQGRRDQPQHF.

The genes are TRBV7-4 and TRBJ2-1, with 9 bases identical to TRBD1. CDR1 is SGHVT and CDR2 is SQSDAQ in the germline V gene. V shed 1 base and J 5 bases; nucleotides not matched to a gene: 12. This CDR3 spans 18 amino acids. The CDR3 sequence: CASSLGSPTGGENNEQFF. CDR3 bases: TGTGCCAGCAGCTTAGGCTCCCCCACAGGGGGCGAGAACAATGAGCAGTTCTTC.

This chain links TRBV5-1 with TRBJ2-1; D is uncertain. Germline CDR1 SGHRS, CDR2 YFSETQ. V gave up 5 bases and J gave up 5 bases, with 14 bases separating them. The CDR3 is 14 amino acids. The DNA of the CDR3 is TGCGCCAGCAGAGGAACAGAACCCGACAATGAGCAGTTCTTC. Translation: CASRGTEPDNEQFF.

This clone showed up just once. The chain uses TRBV19 and TRBJ2-1; D is uncertain. Trimming removed 11 bases at V and 6 bases at J, with 11 bases between. The germline CDR1 and CDR2 sequences are LNHDA and SQIVND (reference sequence). This CDR3 is built from 11 residues. The CDR3 protein is CAVGSPNEQFF. CDR3 coding DNA: TGTGCCGTGGGCAGCCCCAATGAGCAGTTCTTC.

The chain links TRBV28 to TRBJ2-7, with 9 bases fitting TRBD1. CDR1 and CDR2 (germline): MDHEN, SYDVKM. The CDR3 is made up of 14 amino acids. Trimming cost V 10 bases and J 3 bases; bases outside gene matches: 10. The CDR3 DNA reads TGTGCCACCGTTATGAGGGACAGGGTCTACGAGCAGTACTTC. It is translated as CATVMRDRVYEQYF.

The V gene is TRBV27, the J gene TRBJ2-1, with 9 bases that match TRBD2. The CDR3 extends over 18 amino acids. Germline assignment: CDR1 MNHEY and CDR2 SMNVEV (reference sequence). V lost 5 bases and J lost 4; bases outside the gene matches: 15. CDR3 nucleotides: TGTGCCAGCAGTGCCCATCGCGGGAGGGCCGCGGCTTACAATGAGCAGTTCTTC. Protein sequence: CASSAHRGRAAAYNEQFF.

The chain carries TRBV19 and TRBJ1-3; the D is unclear. V lost 5 bases and J 8 bases, leaving 19 bases between the germline ends. The CDR3 has 15 amino acids. The V gene's germline CDR1 is LNHDA and CDR2 SQIVND (reference sequence). CDR3 bases: TGTGCCAGTAGTCCTCGACATTCTCGGGTGGACACCATATATTTT. Protein: CASSPRHSRVDTIYF.

The chain couples TRBV11-2 to TRBJ1-1; TRBD1 aligns across 9 bases. Germline V gene lookup returns CDR1 SGHAT and CDR2 FQNNGV. V shed 6 bases and J 5 bases; nucleotides not matched to a gene: 7. This CDR3 comprises 14 residues. The CDR3: CASSGDREGTEAFF. CDR3 DNA: TGTGCCAGCAGTGGGGACAGGGAGGGGACTGAAGCTTTCTTT.

The chain joins TRBV5-6 to TRBJ1-2; D remains ambiguous. CDR3 length: 15 residues. Deletions cut 2 bases from V and 6 bases from J, with 17 bases between. CDR1 SGHDT and CDR2 YYEEEE come from the germline V gene. CDR3 DNA sequence: TGTGCCAGCAGCTTTATAGGTCGCGGTGTTAATGGCTACACCTTC. This sequence encodes CASSFIGRGVNGYTF.

This clone showed up just once. In DNA form, the CDR3 reads TGCGCCAGCAGCTTGGAAGACAGGCCCCGCCGCATGAACACTGAAGCTTTCTTT. This gives the protein CASSLEDRPRRMNTEAFF. V is TRBV5-1 and J is TRBJ1-1, with D tentatively TRBD1 (6 bases). The V gene lost 0 bases and the J gene lost 0 bases, with 18 bases spanning the gap. Germline lookup yields CDR1 SGHRS and CDR2 YFSETQ. The CDR3 length is 18 residues.

This chain links TRBV2 with TRBJ2-4, with D possibly matching TRBD1 (6 bases). Trimming shortened V by 0 bases and J by 3 bases, and 18 bases separated the two germline ends. Germline V lookup: CDR1 SNHLY, CDR2 FYNNEI. The CDR3 totals 18 residues. This CDR3 reads CASSEARGRDTSKNIQYF. The CDR3 DNA is TGTGCCAGCAGTGAAGCAAGGGGCCGGGACACAAGCAAAAACATTCAGTACTTC.

V is TRBV4-1 and J is TRBJ1-4, with TRBD1 as a possible D gene (6 bases). V lost 3 bases to trimming and J lost 8 bases, with 13 bases between them. This CDR3 comprises 14 residues. The germline V gene encodes CDR1 MGHRA and CDR2 YSYEKL. The CDR3 DNA follows: TGCGCCAGCAGCCAGTGGGGGGGCAGGGAAAAACTGTTTTTT. Protein sequence: CASSQWGGREKLFF.